The present T cell receptor beta chain was sequenced within a study of blood T cell repertoires in COVID-19. In the original processing: Scientists estimated how many nucleated cells there were by amplifying reference gene primers. Profiled with immunoSEQ multiplex PCR; TCRdb holds only in-frame clones, not every one. The DNA was the basis for D and trimming; V, J and clone size are from that table. The sample includes 210,000 or so clones, roughly nine tenths of them seen just once. Source material: PBMCs or T cells enriched from blood (not recorded which). The TCR comes from a woman aged 45 to 65 in a cohort exposed to, infected with or recovered from COVID-19 (not recorded which).

CDR3 in amino acids: CASSSVASGANVLTF. Here the CDR3 DNA reads TGTGCCAGCAGTTCGGTAGCGTCTGGGGCCAACGTCCTGACTTTC. The rearrangement links TRBV28 to TRBJ2-6; the D gene is possibly TRBD2 (5 bases). Germline loops: CDR1 MDHEN, CDR2 SYDVKM. This CDR3 has 15 residues. Between the trimmed V and J ends, which lost 4 bases and 1 base, there was a span of 8 bases.